The entry below gives a single TCR beta chain sequence along with its context. These data originate in a study of shared clonotypes between healthy human individuals. The CDR3 covers 15 residues. Germline V CDR1 and CDR2: MDHEN, SYDVKM. Trimming cost V 5 bases and J 1 base, with 12 bases left between them. Produced via immunoSEQ multiplex PCR; TCRdb's table is partial and in-frame only. This sample yields more than 450,000 clones, of which approximately 85% are seen a single time; around 13% belongs to the top ten. This clonotype was obtained from a woman aged 35 to 49 in good health. Some clones in this sample may be carry-over from other donors' samples. The chain combines TRBV28 with TRBJ2-4; D might be TRBD1 (6 bases). Source material: PBMCs. The CDR3 protein is CASSPPDRAKNIQYF. As DNA, the CDR3 is TGTGCCAGCAGTCCCCCCGACAGGGCCAAAAACATTCAGTACTTC.